Listed below are T cell receptor beta chains from one sample, sequenced in a study of OX40 agonist ivuxolimab in advanced cancers. Produced via immunoSEQ multiplex PCR; TCRdb's table is partial and in-frame only. The data hold tens of thousands of clones, with 85% to 90% observed a single time. The sequencing here drew on CD4+ or CD8+ T cells sorted from blood, taken in a trial of the OX40 agonist ivuxolimab. The receptor set was obtained from an adult with an advanced solid tumor such as melanoma, head and neck, liver or kidney cancer. The CDR3 runs from the conserved cysteine through the conserved F or W. D genes are given only for firm matches.

CDR3nt	CDR3aa	d_gene	v_gene	j_gene
TGTGCCAGCAGCGCGGAACAGGCGACCTACGAGCAGTACTTC	CASSAEQATYEQYF	NA	TRBV5-4	TRBJ2-7
TGTGCCAGCTCACCCCGACAGTCGACCTCCTACGAGCAGTACTTC	CASSPRQSTSYEQYF	NA	TRBV18	TRBJ2-7
TGTGCCTGGAGTGTTGAAGGGACTAGCGGGACCCAGTACTTC	CAWSVEGTSGTQYF	TRBD2	TRBV30	TRBJ2-5
TGTGCCAGCAGCGACCCAATCGGTCGGGAAACCGGGGAGCTGTTTTTT	CASSDPIGRETGELFF	NA	TRBV11-2	TRBJ2-2
TGTGCCAGCTCACCAGGGCTCAATCAGCCCCAGCATTTT	CASSPGLNQPQHF	NA	TRBV18	TRBJ1-5
TGTGCCAGCAGTGCCCGGTCAGGGGAGGGATACGAGCAGTACTTC	CASSARSGEGYEQYF	NA	TRBV27	TRBJ2-7
TGTGCCAGCTCACCACGGCAGTCGTACCAAGAGACCCAGTACTTC	CASSPRQSYQETQYF	NA	TRBV18	TRBJ2-5
TGCGCCAGCAGCTTGAGCGGGGAGGGAAACACCATATATTTT	CASSLSGEGNTIYF	NA	TRBV5-1	TRBJ1-3
TGTGCCAGCAGCCCACACAGGGGGATAGGCTACAATGAGCAGTTCTTC	CASSPHRGIGYNEQFF	TRBD1	TRBV28	TRBJ2-1
TGTGCCAGCAGCTCCCACGACCTCTCCTACGAGCAGTACTTC	CASSSHDLSYEQYF	NA	TRBV7-6	TRBJ2-7
TGTGCCTGGAGTGTCAGCGGGAGGGCCGGAGATACGCAGTATTTT	CAWSVSGRAGDTQYF	TRBD2	TRBV30	TRBJ2-3
TGTGCCAGCAGTGAATTGGGGGGTCGATACTATGGCTACACCTTC	CASSELGGRYYGYTF	NA	TRBV2	TRBJ1-2
TGTGCCAGCAGCCGTAGACCTGAACCCAGGAACACCGGGGAGCTGTTTTTT	CASSRRPEPRNTGELFF	NA	TRBV7-9	TRBJ2-2
TGTGCCAGCTCACCACCGGACGGTCTACAAGAGACCCAGTACTTC	CASSPPDGLQETQYF	NA	TRBV18	TRBJ2-5
TGTGCCAGCAGGCCCGGGACAGGGGGTGCCGGGGAGCTGTTTTTT	CASRPGTGGAGELFF	TRBD1	TRBV2	TRBJ2-2